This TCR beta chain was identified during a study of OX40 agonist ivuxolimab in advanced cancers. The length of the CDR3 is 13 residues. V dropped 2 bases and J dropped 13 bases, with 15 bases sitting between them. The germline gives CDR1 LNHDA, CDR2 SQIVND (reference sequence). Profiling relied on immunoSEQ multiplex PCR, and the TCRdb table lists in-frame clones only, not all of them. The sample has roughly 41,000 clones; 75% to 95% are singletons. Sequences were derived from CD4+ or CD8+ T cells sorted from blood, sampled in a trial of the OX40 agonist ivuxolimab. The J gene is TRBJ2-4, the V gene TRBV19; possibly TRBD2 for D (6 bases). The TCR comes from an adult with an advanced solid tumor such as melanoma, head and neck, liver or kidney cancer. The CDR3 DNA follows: TGTGCCAGTAGTATAATCCCATGGGACTCCCAGTACTTC. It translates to CASSIIPWDSQYF.